These 19 T cell receptor beta chains were sequenced from one sample in a study of blood T cell repertoires in COVID-19. Here immunoSEQ multiplex PCR was the method, and the copy in TCRdb shows in-frame clones only, minus some. The repertoire holds about 190,000 clones, with 70% to 85% as singletons. Sequenced material: peripheral blood. These receptors were taken from a woman in her thirties with acute or convalescent COVID-19.

The CDR3 nucleotides read TGTGCCACCAGTGTAATAGCGGGAGGGCCTTTATATTTT. Encoded protein: CATSVIAGGPLYF. The chain recombines TRBV24-1 with TRBJ2-3, with 11 bases identical to TRBD2. Per germline, CDR1 KGHDR and CDR2 SFDVKD. The CDR3 spans 13 residues. The V segment lost 5 bases and the J segment 15 bases; nucleotides outside the gene matches: 9.

The CDR3 nucleotides read TGTGCCAGCAGCCCTAAACTATCCGGGGAGCTGTTTTTT. Its protein product is CASSPKLSGELFF. The chain carries TRBV14 and TRBJ2-2; D unclear. The CDR3 runs to 13 residues. Germline CDR1 and CDR2: SGHDN and FVKESK. V shed 4 bases and J shed 6 bases, with 9 bases lying between them.

The genes are TRBV7-3 and TRBJ2-4; TRBD2 agrees at 10 bases. Germline V gene sequence: CDR1 SGHTA, CDR2 FQGTGA. The CDR3 covers 15 residues. J gave up 8 bases and V 0 bases, and 4 bases lay outside the gene matches. DNA for the CDR3: TGTGCCAGCAGCTTAACCTCTAGCGGGGGAGACATTCAGTACTTC. Translating gives CASSLTSSGGDIQYF. The full variable domain, in which reference TRBV7-3 and TRBJ2-4 provide the parts outside the CDR3, is GAGVSQTPSNKVTEKGKYVELRCDPISGHTALYWYRQSLGQGPEFLIYFQGTGAADDSGLPNDRFFAVRPEGSVSTLKIQRTERGDSAVYLCASSLTSSGGDIQYFGAGTRLSVL.

The V gene is TRBV7-6, the J gene TRBJ1-1; 7 bases agree with TRBD1. With V trimmed by 5 bases and J by 1 base, 7 bases remained unmatched. Germline V lookup: CDR1 SGHVS, CDR2 FNYEAQ. The CDR3 is 15 amino acids. The CDR3 reads CASSPRQGWNTEAFF. Here the CDR3 DNA reads TGTGCCAGCAGCCCAAGACAGGGTTGGAACACTGAAGCTTTCTTT. Full variable domain (outside the CDR3, taken from reference TRBV7-6 and TRBJ1-1): GAGVSQSPRYKVTKRGQDVALRCDPISGHVSLYWYRQALGQGPEFLTYFNYEAQQDKSGLPNDRFSAERPEGSISTLTIQRTEQRDSAMYRCASSPRQGWNTEAFFGQGTRLTVV.

The rearrangement joins TRBV5-4 to TRBJ2-7; the match to TRBD2 covers 9 bases. CDR1 SGHNT and CDR2 YYREEE come from the germline V gene (reference sequence). The J segment lost 0 bases and the V segment lost 9 bases, leaving 10 bases of the junction unmatched. The CDR3 totals 15 residues. The CDR3 DNA reads as TGTGCCACCGGGGTCAGACTAGCGGTCTCCTACGAGCAGTACTTC. Amino acids: CATGVRLAVSYEQYF.

This chain joins TRBV19 and TRBJ2-6; D is ambiguous. This CDR3 has 15 amino acids. In germline, CDR1 is LNHDA, CDR2 SQIVND (reference sequence). The germline V and J ends were trimmed by 5 bases and 0 bases, with 8 bases remaining between them. CDR3 region: CASSPIRSGANVLTF. DNA for the CDR3: TGTGCCAGTAGTCCTATCCGCTCTGGGGCCAACGTCCTGACTTTC.

The gene calls are TRBV4-1 and TRBJ2-2; 7 positions agree with TRBD1. The CDR3 length is 15 residues. J lost 2 bases, V lost 5 bases, and 5 bases had no gene match. Germline CDR1 is MGHRA and CDR2 is YSYEKL. DNA for the CDR3: TGCGCCAGCAGCAACCGACAGGGAAACACCGGGGAGCTGTTTTTT. Translation: CASSNRQGNTGELFF.

CDR3 amino acids: CASSFPGDYNEQFF. The CDR3 DNA reads TGTGCCAGCAGTTTCCCGGGGGATTACAATGAGCAGTTCTTC. The chain has TRBV28 and TRBJ2-1; D is possibly TRBD2 (6 bases). V was cut by 3 bases and J by 4 bases, with 10 bases left in between. The CDR3 consists of 14 residues. Germline values: CDR1 MDHEN, CDR2 SYDVKM.

The chain couples TRBV28 to TRBJ1-2; 9 nucleotides match TRBD1. Germline V gene lookup returns CDR1 MDHEN and CDR2 SYDVKM. The CDR3 has 15 amino acids. Losses at the gene ends were 5 bases for V and 2 bases for J; bases not matched to a gene: 6. The CDR3: CASSGGQGKNYGYTF. CDR3 bases: TGTGCCAGCAGTGGGGGACAGGGAAAAAACTATGGCTACACCTTC.

The rearrangement uses TRBV18 and TRBJ2-3; the D gene is possibly TRBD1 (5 bases). V lost 3 bases, J lost 4 bases, and 20 bases lay in between. Germline V gene lookup returns CDR1 KGHSH and CDR2 LQKENI. The CDR3 is 17 amino acids. The CDR3 DNA sequence: TGTGCCAGCTCACCGCGACCCGCAGGGTCGGTGGCAGATACGCAGTATTTT. Translated: CASSPRPAGSVADTQYF.

This rearrangement joins TRBV5-8 to TRBJ2-5, with 11 nucleotides matching TRBD2. The CDR3 covers 14 residues. CDR1 is SGHTS and CDR2 is YDEGEE in the germline V gene. Trimming removed 2 bases from V and 4 bases from J; junction bases left unmatched: 1. CDR3 nucleotides: TGTGCCAGCAGCTTTGGGACTAGCGGAGAGACCCAGTACTTC. Translation: CASSFGTSGETQYF.

This clone was counted a few times. This chain links TRBV5-1 with TRBJ1-1; a possible D gene is TRBD1 (5 bases). The germline gives CDR1 SGHRS, CDR2 YFSETQ. The CDR3 covers 13 residues. V dropped 0 bases and J dropped 8 bases, with 11 bases sitting between them. CDR3 in DNA: TGCGCCAGCAGCTTGGAGAGGAGGGACGAAGCTTTCTTT. Translating it yields CASSLERRDEAFF.

The chain couples TRBV7-8 to TRBJ2-3; 9 positions agree with TRBD2. Germline CDR1 reads SGHVS; CDR2 reads FQNEAQ. J lost 3 bases, V lost 2 bases, and 3 bases had no gene match. The CDR3 has 15 residues. The CDR3 DNA reads TGTGCCAGCAGCTTACTAGCGGGGCTTACAGATACGCAGTATTTT. Translating it yields CASSLLAGLTDTQYF.

This clone has a handful of counts. V gene TRBV7-8 combines with J gene TRBJ1-5; 8 nucleotides align to TRBD1. The germline V gene has CDR1 SGHVS and CDR2 FQNEAQ. J was trimmed by 1 base and V by 5 bases; bases with no gene match: 4. CDR3 length equals 15 residues. CDR3: CASSRDRGSNQPQHF. DNA for the CDR3: TGTGCCAGCAGCCGAGACAGGGGAAGCAATCAGCCCCAGCATTTT. The full variable domain, rest sourced from reference TRBV7-8 and TRBJ1-5, is GAGVSQSPRYKVAKRGQDVALRCDPISGHVSLFWYQQALGQGPEFLTYFQNEAQLDKSGLPSDRFFAERPEGSVSTLKIQRTQQEDSAVYLCASSRDRGSNQPQHFGDGTRLSIL.

The chain recombines TRBV19 with TRBJ2-5; 12 bases map to TRBD2. J gave up 1 base and V 4 bases, and 10 bases lay outside the gene matches. The V gene's germline CDR1 is LNHDA and CDR2 SQIVND (reference sequence). The CDR3 totals 18 residues. The CDR3 protein is CASSTRLAGALPQETQYF. CDR3 bases: TGTGCCAGTAGTACCAGACTAGCGGGAGCGCTACCCCAAGAGACCCAGTACTTC.

As DNA, the CDR3 is TGTGCCAGCAGTCCATCGAGGACCGGGGAGCTGTTTTTT. Amino acid sequence: CASSPSRTGELFF. The chain is built from TRBV12-3 or TRBV12-4 and TRBJ2-2; D is unresolved. The V end lost 5 bases, the J end lost 5 bases, and 9 bases lay between the germline ends. This CDR3 is 13 amino acids long.

The rearrangement links TRBV11-1 to TRBJ2-1; D is perhaps TRBD1 (5 bases). Germline V gene sequence: CDR1 SGHAT, CDR2 FQDESV (reference sequence). The CDR3 extends over 15 amino acids. The V gene lost 2 bases and the J gene lost 2 bases, with 10 bases spanning the gap. The CDR3: CASSLRQGTYNEQFF. CDR3 DNA: TGTGCCAGCAGCTTAAGGCAGGGAACCTACAATGAGCAGTTCTTC.

This chain joins TRBV4-1 and TRBJ2-3; 9 bases align to TRBD2. The CDR3 is 16 residues long. Germline CDR1 MGHRA, CDR2 YSYEKL. Trimming removed 4 bases from V and 1 base from J; junction bases left unmatched: 6. CDR3 nucleotides: TGCGCCAGCAGCCCACATAGCGGGAGCGGCACAGATACGCAGTATTTT. Translated: CASSPHSGSGTDTQYF.

The chain couples TRBV9 to TRBJ1-2, with TRBD1 matching 7 bases. Germline loops: CDR1 SGDLS, CDR2 YYNGEE. CDR3 length: 14 amino acids. The V and J ends lost 0 bases and 8 bases, in that order; junction bases with no gene match: 7. The CDR3 DNA is TGTGCCAGCAGCGTAGAGGGGACAGAGAAGGGCTACACCTTC. Protein sequence: CASSVEGTEKGYTF.